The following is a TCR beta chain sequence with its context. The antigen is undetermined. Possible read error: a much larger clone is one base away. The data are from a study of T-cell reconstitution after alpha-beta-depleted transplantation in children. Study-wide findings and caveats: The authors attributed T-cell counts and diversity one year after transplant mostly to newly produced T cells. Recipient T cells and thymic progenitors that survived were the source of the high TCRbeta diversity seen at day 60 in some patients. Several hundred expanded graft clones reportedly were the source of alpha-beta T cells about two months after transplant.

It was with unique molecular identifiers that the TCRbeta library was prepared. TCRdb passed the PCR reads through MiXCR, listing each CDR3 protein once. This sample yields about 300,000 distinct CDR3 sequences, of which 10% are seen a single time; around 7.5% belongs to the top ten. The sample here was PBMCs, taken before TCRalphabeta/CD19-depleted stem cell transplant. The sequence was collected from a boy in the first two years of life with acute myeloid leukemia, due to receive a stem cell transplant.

CDR3: CASRGLAGISNDQFF. As DNA, the CDR3 is TGTGCCAGCAGAGGTTTAGCGGGAATTAGCAATGACCAGTTCTTC. This chain links TRBV11-2 with TRBJ2-1, with 8 positions matching TRBD2. This CDR3 contains 15 residues. CDR1 and CDR2 (germline): SGHAT, FQNNGV.